Sequencing of this TCR beta chain was carried out in a study of CD8 T cells in ankylosing spondylitis. Using its own MiXCR run on the 5' RACE reads, TCRdb lists one record per CDR3 protein. Of 150,000 to 200,000 distinct CDR3 sequences in the sample, 15% to 20% were seen once. In its sample, this clonotype was seen many times. From germline, CDR1 is LNHDA and CDR2 SQIVND (reference sequence). CDR3 length: 14 residues. Trimming removed 3 bases at V and 0 bases at J, with 7 bases between. Sequenced: blood, either unsorted or a sorted T cell fraction (not recorded which). The rearrangement uses TRBV19 and TRBJ2-3, with D unclear. The receptor comes from a male donor with ankylosing spondylitis or in good health (not recorded which). CDR3 DNA sequence: TGTGCCAGTAGTATCGGGCTGAGCACAGATACGCAGTATTTT. Its translation is CASSIGLSTDTQYF.